A single TCR beta chain is shown here with its context. The sample belongs to a study of beta chain features in type 1 diabetes. The CDR3 has 11 residues. The V and J ends lost 3 bases and 6 bases respectively, with 6 bases between them. Around 120 mL of blood, on average, came from one heparinised draw per donor. TCRB transcripts that were expressed got sequenced, as all of the isolated RNA had been reverse transcribed. An average approximately 3.7 million reads came from naive, central memory and regulatory T cell samples. This table comes from immunoSEQ multiplex PCR, and its TCRdb copy is limited to in-frame clones, with some not included. The table includes just over 600,000 clones, 15% detected once.

Sequenced material: naive CD4+ T cells from blood. The origin of this receptor is a young man in good health. The genes are TRBV23-1 and TRBJ2-7; D is unclear. TRBV23-1 is an ORF; its function is uncertain. CDR3 DNA sequence: TGCGCCAGCAGTCAGGGGTGCGAGCAGTACTTC. Its protein is CASSQGCEQYF.